This TCR beta chain was found in a study of blood T cell repertoires in COVID-19. TCRdb's copy holds only in-frame clones and misses some; the assay was immunoSEQ multiplex PCR. The table lists fewer than 300,000 clones, approximately 91% of them singletons. V dropped 3 bases and J dropped 7; count of bases not matched to a gene: 6. Germline V lookup: CDR1 SGHDT, CDR2 YYEEEE. The CDR3 extends over 15 amino acids. This TCR was recovered from a young woman with COVID-19, enrolled during active disease. The gene calls are TRBV5-6 and TRBJ1-4; 10 nucleotides match TRBD1. Sequencing was carried out using peripheral blood. CDR3 nucleotides: TGTGCCAGCAGCTCAGGGACAGGGGAAAGTGAAAAACTGTTTTTT. Its protein product is CASSSGTGESEKLFF.